The 29 T cell receptor beta chains reported below all come from one sample, sequenced in a study of beta chain features in type 1 diabetes (dated by TCRdb to 2017 to 2018). Libraries were built with the immunoSEQ multiplex PCR assay. The High Capacity cDNA Reverse Transcription Kit was used to reverse transcribe all of the isolated RNA, meaning that expressed TCRB transcripts were what got sequenced. TCRdb took this table from immuneACCESS and kept in-frame rearrangements with V and J called. Such tables lack part of the clones; where checked against another copy, unresolved V genes explain under half of the gap, and the rest is unexplained. This sample has over 700,000 clones in its table, and around a sixth of those were observed once. The ten largest clones take up 0.023% of the sample. The sample comprised naive CD4+ T cells from blood. The sample's cell subset or site label, decoded: true naive CD4+ T cells. Every receptor here comes from a woman younger than 30 in good health.

This chain links TRBV29-1 with TRBJ2-3; D uncertain. The CDR3 length is 18 residues. Germline V gene data show CDR1 as SQVTM and CDR2 as ANQGSEA. Trimming removed 4 bases from V and 3 bases from J, with 26 bases in between. Here the CDR3 DNA reads TGCAGCGTTGCCAATCCGTCGGACCGCTATCTGCTAACAGATACGCAGTATTTT. Residues: CSVANPSDRYLLTDTQYF.

Remarks on this clone: Relative to the germline gene, one junction end is altered; a read error may explain this. The rearrangement links TRBV7-2 to TRBJ2-3; TRBD1 matches 7 bases. The CDR3 consists of 17 residues. Looked up from germline, CDR1 is SGHTA and CDR2 is FQGNSA. This CDR3 is CASSQSPTGKGTDTQYF. As DNA, the CDR3 is TGCGCCAGCAGCCAGAGCCCGACAGGGAAGGGCACAGATACGCAGTATTTT.

This clone was observed a few times. This chain connects TRBV6-5 to TRBJ2-7; the match to TRBD2 covers 8 bases. The CDR3 runs 13 residues. V shed 5 bases and J 6 bases; nucleotides not matched to a gene: 6. Germline V gives CDR1 MNHEY, CDR2 SVGAGI. In nucleotides, the CDR3 is TGTGCCAGCAGTAGCGGGAGCACTATCGAGCAGTACTTC. This translates into CASSSGSTIEQYF.

This clone was counted between two and nine times. The V gene is TRBV5-1, the J gene TRBJ2-5; no reliable D call. Germline CDR1 SGHRS, CDR2 YFSETQ. V was trimmed by 1 base and J by 7 bases, leaving 14 bases between them. The CDR3 length is 14 residues. Here the CDR3 DNA reads TGCGCCAGCAGCTTGTCTTGGGGTGATGGGACCCAGTACTTC. This gives the protein CASSLSWGDGTQYF.

This chain uses TRBV4-1 with TRBJ2-5, with D possibly TRBD2 on 7 matching bases. V was trimmed by 3 bases and J by 5 bases, leaving 10 bases between them. CDR1 and CDR2 (germline): MGHRA, YSYEKL. The CDR3 has 13 residues. DNA for the CDR3: TGCGCCAGCAGCCAGGGGAGGGGGGAGACCCAGTACTTC. It translates to CASSQGRGETQYF.

In this sample, this clone turned up a few times. The chain is built from TRBV4-3 and TRBJ2-6; perhaps TRBD1 as D (5 bases). The CDR3 length is 15 residues. The germline gives CDR1 LGHNA, CDR2 YSLEER. V lost 1 base and J lost 2, with 6 bases in between. CDR3 DNA sequence: TGCGCCAGCAGCCAAGCCAGGGCTGGGGCCAACGTCCTGACTTTC. Translation gives CASSQARAGANVLTF.

This clone was recorded many times. The V gene is TRBV21-1, the J gene TRBJ1-1. TRBV21-1 represents a pseudogene. The CDR3 is 14 amino acids. CDR3 nucleotide sequence: TGTGCCAGCAGCACGCTGGCGGAGTGGACTGAAGCTTTCTTT. Protein: CASSTLAEWTEAFF.

The chain links TRBV9 to TRBJ1-2; D is unresolved. Trimming took 3 bases from V and 8 from J, leaving 8 bases between them. The CDR3 extends over 11 amino acids. In germline, CDR1 is SGDLS, CDR2 YYNGEE. CDR3 protein: CASSARYGYTF. DNA of the CDR3: TGTGCCAGCAGCGCCAGGTACGGCTACACCTTC.

This clone turned up a few times. The chain has TRBV6-5 and TRBJ1-5; D is unresolved. CDR1 MNHEY and CDR2 SVGAGI come from the germline V gene. Trimming removed 0 bases at V and 7 bases at J, with 10 bases between. The CDR3 contains 14 residues. CDR3 sequence reads: CASSYSSVKQPQHF. CDR3 nucleotide sequence: TGTGCCAGCAGTTACTCGTCCGTTAAGCAGCCCCAGCATTTT.

V is TRBV9 and J is TRBJ2-2; 12 nucleotides agree with TRBD2. The CDR3 spans 17 residues. The V segment lost 4 bases and the J segment 6 bases; nucleotides outside the gene matches: 10. Looked up from germline, CDR1 is SGDLS and CDR2 is YYNGEE. The CDR3 nucleotides are TGTGCCAGCAGCCCCCGGGCTAGCGGGAGGGCCCCCGGGGAGCTGTTTTTT. It specifies CASSPRASGRAPGELFF.

There are a few counts of this clone. This CDR3 is CASSQRLGGDRVIHEQYF. DNA of the CDR3: TGTGCCAGCAGCCAAAGATTAGGAGGCGACAGGGTGATTCACGAGCAGTACTTC. V usage is TRBV4-2 and J usage is TRBJ2-7; 7 nucleotides align to TRBD1. Germline V gives CDR1 LGHNA, CDR2 YNFKEQ. Unmatched junction bases numbered 18, after V lost 2 bases and J lost 5 bases. The CDR3 loop spans 18 amino acids.

The table lists this clone with a few counts. This chain uses TRBV11-1 with TRBJ2-1, with 11 bases matching TRBD1. CDR1 and CDR2 (germline): SGHAT, FQDESV (reference sequence). This CDR3 comprises 19 residues. Trimming took 5 bases from V and 10 from J; bases not matched to a gene: 22. CDR3 bases: TGTGCCAGCAGCCCGACCGGGACAGGGGGTTACTATTACCACGGGGAGCAGTTCTTC. Translating it yields CASSPTGTGGYYYHGEQFF. Full variable domain (missing parts from reference TRBV11-1 and TRBJ2-1): EAEVAQSPRYKITEKSQAVAFWCDPISGHATLYWYRQILGQGPELLVQFQDESVVDDSQLPKDRFSAERLKGVDSTLKIQPAELGDSAMYLCASSPTGTGGYYYHGEQFFGPGTRLTVL.

In the case of this clone: The sample holds other DNA sequences that translate to the same CDR3. V is TRBV2 and J is TRBJ2-5; D call uncertain. Trimming took 6 bases from V and 1 from J, leaving 3 bases between them. In germline, CDR1 is SNHLY, CDR2 FYNNEI. CDR3 length equals 11 residues. CDR3 protein: CASSLQETQYF. The CDR3 bases are TGTGCCAGCAGCCTCCAAGAGACCCAGTACTTC.

This chain links TRBV18 with TRBJ2-7; no clear D gene. Germline CDR1 is KGHSH and CDR2 is LQKENI. Trimming removed 2 bases at V and 3 bases at J, with 5 bases between. This CDR3 comprises 12 residues. In DNA form, the CDR3 reads TGTGCCAGCTCACCAGATCACTACGAGCAGTACTTC. As protein: CASSPDHYEQYF.

This clone was observed a handful of times. The chain joins TRBV7-9 to TRBJ2-7, with a possible D match to TRBD2 (6 bases). Germline lookup yields CDR1 SEHNR and CDR2 FQNEAQ (reference sequence). The CDR3 has 14 residues. V lost 5 bases to trimming and J lost 3 bases, with 14 bases between them. In nucleotides, the CDR3 is TGTGCCAGCAGCCGCCTCGGCGGGAACTACGAGCAGTACTTC. Residues: CASSRLGGNYEQYF.

This clone has just a few counts. The chain is built from TRBV29-1 and TRBJ2-7, with D perhaps assigned TRBD1 or TRBD2 (5 bases each). CDR1 SQVTM and CDR2 ANQGSEA come from the germline V gene. CDR3 size: 14 residues. V was shortened by 6 bases and J by 0 bases, with 15 bases between the two germline ends. CDR3 sequence (DNA): TGCAGCGTGCCTAGAGGGGAGAACTCCTACGAGCAGTACTTC. This encodes CSVPRGENSYEQYF.

The chain uses TRBV7-6 and TRBJ2-3, with TRBD2 matching over 14 bases. Germline V gene lookup returns CDR1 SGHVS and CDR2 FNYEAQ. The CDR3 is 15 residues long. The V segment lost 4 bases and the J segment 4 bases; nucleotides outside the gene matches: 1. This chain's CDR3 is CASSWGLAGADTQYF. CDR3 nucleotide sequence: TGTGCCAGCAGCTGGGGACTAGCGGGAGCAGATACGCAGTATTTT.

This clone was seen a few times. This chain joins TRBV27 and TRBJ2-2; D gene ambiguous. Trimming left V 4 bases short and J 4 bases short, with 7 bases between. Looked up from germline, CDR1 is MNHEY and CDR2 is SMNVEV (reference sequence). The CDR3 runs 13 residues. The CDR3 DNA reads TGTGCCAGCAGTTCCCTCCGCACCGGGGAGCTGTTTTTT. Its protein is CASSSLRTGELFF.

The V call is TRBV19, the J call TRBJ2-1, with D tentatively TRBD2 (5 bases). Germline V gene lookup returns CDR1 LNHDA and CDR2 SQIVND (reference sequence). V lost 3 bases and J 2 bases, leaving 14 bases between the germline ends. The CDR3 covers 16 residues. DNA of the CDR3: TGTGCCAGTAGTATGGGGAGACGCGCTACCTACAATGAGCAGTTCTTC. As protein: CASSMGRRATYNEQFF.

This sequence joins TRBV4-3 and TRBJ2-3; TRBD2 matches 10 bases. The CDR3 contains 16 residues. Trimming at V came to 0 bases and at J to 4 bases, leaving 4 bases not matched to a gene. The germline gives CDR1 LGHNA, CDR2 YSLEER. The CDR3 bases are TGCGCCAGCAGCCAAGATCTAGCGGGAGAGCCAGATACGCAGTATTTT. As protein: CASSQDLAGEPDTQYF.

V is TRBV21-1 and J is TRBJ1-2. TRBV21-1 represents a pseudogene. This CDR3 contains 15 residues. Written as DNA, the CDR3 is TGTGCCAGCAGCAAAAGGGTAAGCGCGATGTATGGCTACACCTTC. As protein: CASSKRVSAMYGYTF.

The chain recombines TRBV7-2 with TRBJ2-3; D is uncertain. CDR3 length: 13 amino acids. Germline assignment: CDR1 SGHTA and CDR2 FQGNSA. The V gene lost 0 bases and the J gene lost 2 bases, with 3 bases spanning the gap. CDR3: CASSLAATDTQYF. Written as DNA, the CDR3 is TGTGCCAGCAGCTTAGCAGCCACAGATACGCAGTATTTT.

The rearrangement joins TRBV29-1 to TRBJ2-7; 7 nucleotides align to TRBD2. From germline, CDR1 is SQVTM and CDR2 ANQGSEA. V lost 3 bases to trimming and J lost 0 bases; unmatched junction nucleotides: 11. The CDR3 is made up of 16 amino acids. DNA of the CDR3: TGCAGCGTTGATTCTCGGGAGGACGCTAGCTCCTACGAGCAGTACTTC. This codes for CSVDSREDASSYEQYF.

This clone was detected only a few times. The V call is TRBV5-1, the J call TRBJ2-7, with D possibly being TRBD1 (5 bases). CDR1 SGHRS and CDR2 YFSETQ come from the germline V gene. Trimming took 0 bases from V and 2 from J, leaving 9 bases between them. CDR3 length: 14 residues. CDR3 region: CASSLVSRAYEQYF. For the CDR3, the DNA is TGCGCCAGCAGCTTGGTAAGCAGGGCCTACGAGCAGTACTTC.

The chain employs TRBV11-2 and TRBJ2-6, with D perhaps matching TRBD1 (6 bases). With 5 bases removed from V and 2 bases from J, the gap between germline ends came to 16 bases. The CDR3 is 17 residues long. The germline V gene has CDR1 SGHAT and CDR2 FQNNGV. In DNA, the CDR3 is TGTGCCAGCAGCCCGCGTCGAGGGACAACTGGGGCCAACGTCCTGACTTTC. It is translated as CASSPRRGTTGANVLTF.

J is TRBJ2-1 and V is TRBV9; 10 positions match TRBD2. In germline, CDR1 is SGDLS, CDR2 YYNGEE. The CDR3 sequence is 16 residues long. Losses at the gene ends were 0 bases for V and 9 bases for J; bases not matched to a gene: 9. The CDR3, as DNA: TGTGCCAGCAGCGTAGAAGGTAGCGGGAGGCCCGGTGAGCAGTTCTTC. It specifies CASSVEGSGRPGEQFF. The complete variable domain, with remaining parts taken from reference TRBV9 and TRBJ2-1, reads DSGVTQTPKHLITATGQRVTLRCSPRSGDLSVYWYQQSLDQGLQFLIQYYNGEERAKGNILERFSAQQFPDLHSELNLSSLELGDSALYFCASSVEGSGRPGEQFFGPGTRLTVL.

The chain recombines TRBV6-5 with TRBJ2-1; TRBD2 is a possible D gene (6 bases). Germline CDR1 is MNHEY and CDR2 is SVGAGI. The CDR3 length is 13 residues. Trimming shortened V by 2 bases and J by 9 bases, and 11 bases separated the two germline ends. CDR3 region: CASSYRLGGEQFF. Written as DNA, the CDR3 is TGTGCCAGCAGTTACCGACTAGGCGGTGAGCAGTTCTTC.

This clone has just a few counts. The CDR3: CATSREGGTVTDTQYF. DNA for the CDR3: TGTGCCACCAGCAGAGAGGGGGGGACAGTCACAGATACGCAGTATTTT. The V call is TRBV15, the J call TRBJ2-3, with D perhaps TRBD1 or TRBD2 (7 bases each). The CDR3 covers 16 residues. Looked up from germline, CDR1 is LNHNV and CDR2 is YYDKDF (reference sequence). V lost 0 bases and J 2 bases, leaving 12 bases between the germline ends.

A few counts support this clone. V usage is TRBV6-1 and J usage is TRBJ1-3; 7 bases map to TRBD1. Germline V gene sequence: CDR1 MNHNS, CDR2 SASEGT. CDR3 length: 15 residues. J was trimmed by 2 bases and V by 5 bases; bases with no gene match: 6. The CDR3 DNA reads TGTGCCAGCAGTCCCCGGGACAGTACTGGAAACACCATATATTTT. Translation: CASSPRDSTGNTIYF.